The rows below give T cell receptor beta chains drawn from one sample of a study of T cell clonotyping in hematopoietic cell transplantation. Sequencing used immunoSEQ multiplex PCR; TCRdb keeps in-frame clones, though not all of them. Among thousands of clones listed, less than 85% were seen once. The material was peripheral blood mononuclear cells, obtained 100 days after allogeneic stem cell transplant. The receptors here all came from a male patient in his fifties who had an allogeneic stem cell transplant from an unrelated donor, so the T cells may come from the graft donor. Some clones in this sample may be carry-over from other donors' samples. CDR3s include the opening cysteine and the closing phenylalanine or tryptophan. Fields, in order: CDR3 protein, clone size, V gene. Clone size, where shown, is once, few, many, or a class for clones that have expanded.

CDR3aa: CASSMGIQPQHF; abundance: -; v_gene: TRBV19
CDR3aa: CSVGVGDTDTQYF; abundance: -; v_gene: TRBV29-1
CDR3aa: CASSVGGTSGSRTYEQYF; abundance: -; v_gene: TRBV5-4
CDR3aa: CASSLDSYEQYF; abundance: once; v_gene: TRBV11-3
CDR3aa: CASSTLGGLGQFF; abundance: -; v_gene: TRBV7-9
CDR3aa: CAINSNREDEQYF; abundance: -; v_gene: TRBV10-3
CDR3aa: CASSTASDLGYEQYF; abundance: -; v_gene: TRBV19
CDR3aa: CASSPGAGTHGEKLFF; abundance: -; v_gene: TRBV7-9
CDR3aa: CASSVEGGGASTDTQYF; abundance: -; v_gene: TRBV9
CDR3aa: CASSPNPGANVLTF; abundance: -; v_gene: TRBV10-1
CDR3aa: CASNLLAGGTDTQYF; abundance: -; v_gene: TRBV2
CDR3aa: CASSQDPAGYEQYF; abundance: -; v_gene: TRBV4-3
CDR3aa: CASSHVFPNTGELFF; abundance: -; v_gene: TRBV2
CDR3aa: CASSLTRGRHSYEQYF; abundance: -; v_gene: TRBV7-9
CDR3aa: CASSPRTGDPTDTQYF; abundance: once; v_gene: TRBV27
CDR3aa: CASIRSGRPSYEQYF; abundance: -; v_gene: TRBV28
CDR3aa: CASSGGGASNIQYF; abundance: -; v_gene: TRBV6-4
CDR3aa: CASSISGGRSYEQYF; abundance: -; v_gene: TRBV2
CDR3aa: CASSPGTGGGELFF; abundance: -; v_gene: TRBV4-3
CDR3aa: CASSQDLGKYQPQHF; abundance: -; v_gene: TRBV4-3
CDR3aa: CASRRTGVNQPQHF; abundance: -; v_gene: TRBV6-5
CDR3aa: CASRGRNTQYF; abundance: -; v_gene: TRBV14
CDR3aa: CASGTGHYEQYF; abundance: -; v_gene: TRBV9
CDR3aa: CASSFTGGSGSSGELFF; abundance: medium-sized; v_gene: TRBV4-1
CDR3aa: CASSLGVGFIGYSNQPQHF; abundance: -; v_gene: TRBV7-8
CDR3aa: CASRGGDIHPKQYF; abundance: -; v_gene: TRBV6-1
CDR3aa: CASSLTQIATGELFF; abundance: -; v_gene: TRBV11-2
CDR3aa: CATSRDKGTDYGYTF; abundance: few; v_gene: TRBV15
CDR3aa: CASSFREGTKSNQPQHF; abundance: -; v_gene: TRBV5-6
CDR3aa: CASSPIRDPGWGTDTQYF; abundance: -; v_gene: TRBV7-6
CDR3aa: CASSVNRDRGTTGELFF; abundance: -; v_gene: TRBV9